Sequencing of this T cell receptor (beta chain) was carried out in a study of blood T cells in healthy people across ages. This clonotype was seen more than once but under ten times. Its antigen is undetermined. Using a J-beta primer mix together with a sample-barcoded 5' primer, a second PCR was run for roughly 6 to 11 cycles. From the 5' RACE reads, TCRdb called clonotypes with MiXCR, one entry per CDR3 protein. The data show about 1,500,000 distinct CDR3 sequences, 28% seen once. Ranging in age from about 6 to 100, the donors were healthy Caucasian individuals from Russia. Whenever a sample was processed, at least 7 million PBMCs were isolated. Overall study results and limits: Possibly confounding the expanded clonotype changes was the fact that donor CMV status was unknown. A roughly linear fall in TCR beta diversity per million T cells was seen with increasing age.

Germline values: CDR1 SGDLS, CDR2 YYNGEE. The CDR3 totals 14 residues. The V gene lost 4 bases and the J gene lost 2 bases, with 11 bases spanning the gap. This TCR came from a woman aged 25 to 39 in good health. Sequencing input: blood. The chain links TRBV9 to TRBJ2-3, with D maybe TRBD1 (6 bases). The CDR3 DNA is TGTGCCAGCAGCCCAGACAGGACCACAGATACGCAGTATTTT. It specifies CASSPDRTTDTQYF.